The entry that follows covers one TCR beta chain sequence. J gave up 2 bases and V 4 bases, and 8 bases lay outside the gene matches. Germline V gene data show CDR1 as MDHEN and CDR2 as SYDVKM. This CDR3 spans 16 amino acids. The PCR had 60 Vbeta and 13 Jbeta primers. Per the original methods: The authors later counted about 80 million unique TCR beta chains, some 9.9 million of them shared. The method was immunoSEQ multiplex PCR; TCRdb's version includes in-frame clones alone and lacks a portion of them. The V and J calls and the clone size are those of that table, but D and trimming were determined from the DNA. The table has 130,000 or so clones, approximately 70% seen once. The data belong to a study of cytomegalovirus exposure and HLA in healthy donors. Whole-study context: From 150 million to 200 million T cells, an earlier analysis saw roughly 110 million unique TCR beta sequences. Across 300 to 400 genotyped donors, approximately 81% landed in the Caucasian-associated ancestry cluster.

The material sequenced was PBMCs. The clonotype was recovered from a man aged 18 to 29 in good health and CMV-seronegative. The rearrangement joins TRBV28 to TRBJ1-5, with 7 bases aligning to TRBD1. The CDR3 DNA follows: TGTGCCAGCAGTTCCCCTGGTGGGACAGGCAATCAGCCCCAGCATTTT. It translates to CASSSPGGTGNQPQHF.